A single sample is the source of the 25 T cell receptor beta chains below, sequenced in a study of CD8+ T cells in alopecia areata. It was cDNA, reverse transcribed from extracted RNA, that served as the sequencing template. Method: immunoSEQ multiplex PCR; TCRdb's copy keeps in-frame clones and lacks some. The data show about 180,000 clones, roughly 65% seen once. The input for sequencing was CD4+ T cells sorted from blood, taken at week 0. Receptors originate from a human donor with alopecia areata.

The chain recombines TRBV5-4 with TRBJ2-3; 12 bases map to TRBD2. The CDR3 has 13 amino acids. Germline-derived CDR1 and CDR2 are SGHNT and YYREEE (reference sequence). V was clipped by 7 bases and J by 5 bases; unmatched bases: 2. The CDR3 here is CASGLAGLDTQYF. CDR3 coding DNA: TGTGCCAGCGGACTAGCGGGGTTAGATACGCAGTATTTT.

This chain connects TRBV29-1 to TRBJ2-1, with D possibly TRBD2 on 6 matching bases. The V gene's germline CDR1 is SQVTM and CDR2 ANQGSEA. The CDR3 loop spans 12 amino acids. V was shortened by 4 bases and J by 5 bases, with 9 bases between the two germline ends. CDR3 in amino acids: CSVAGLNNEQFF. CDR3 in DNA: TGCAGCGTTGCCGGACTAAACAATGAGCAGTTCTTC.

The rearrangement uses TRBV9 and TRBJ1-1; no definite D call. V lost 2 bases to trimming and J lost 7 bases, with 6 bases between them. The CDR3 has 11 residues. Per germline, CDR1 SGDLS and CDR2 YYNGEE. CDR3 nucleotides: TGTGCCAGCAGCGTTCCAGGTGAAGCTTTCTTT. Its protein is CASSVPGEAFF.

This clone has only a few counts. The chain carries TRBV9 and TRBJ2-5; D is ambiguous. The CDR3 covers 13 residues. CDR1 and CDR2 from the germline V gene are SGDLS and YYNGEE. Trimming removed 0 bases at V and 1 base at J, with 4 bases between. The CDR3 protein is CASSVDSQETQYF. The CDR3 region has the DNA TGTGCCAGCAGCGTAGACAGCCAAGAGACCCAGTACTTC.

This chain uses TRBV5-1 with TRBJ2-5; D gene ambiguous. Trimming took 4 bases from V and 2 from J, leaving 6 bases between them. The CDR3 loop spans 12 amino acids. Germline V gives CDR1 SGHRS, CDR2 YFSETQ. The CDR3 loop is CASSAGQETQYF. The CDR3 coding sequence is TGCGCCAGCAGCGCCGGACAAGAGACCCAGTACTTC.

This chain connects TRBV29-1 to TRBJ1-4, with TRBD1 matching over 9 bases. J lost 8 bases, V lost 7 bases, and 8 bases had no gene match. Germline values: CDR1 SQVTM, CDR2 ANQGSEA. The CDR3 has 13 amino acids. The chain's CDR3 is CSALQGAGEKLFF. The CDR3 coding sequence is TGCAGCGCCCTACAGGGGGCGGGGGAAAAACTGTTTTTT.

The table lists this clone with a few counts. J is TRBJ2-1 and V is TRBV9; D uncertain. V lost 0 bases, J lost 9 bases, and 10 bases lay in between. There are 13 residues in the CDR3. Germline V gene lookup returns CDR1 SGDLS and CDR2 YYNGEE. The CDR3 bases are TGTGCCAGCAGCGTAGCTACGGCTACTGAGCAGTTCTTC. Translating it yields CASSVATATEQFF.

The chain links TRBV15 to TRBJ1-1; 7 bases are shared with TRBD1. CDR1 is LNHNV, CDR2 YYDKDF, per germline (reference sequence). The CDR3 has 15 amino acids. Trimming removed 4 bases from V and 3 bases from J; junction bases left unmatched: 8. CDR3 sequence (DNA): TGTGCCACCAGCACTGCAGGGGGACGGGACACTGAAGCTTTCTTT. It translates to CATSTAGGRDTEAFF.

This clone has a handful of counts. The rearrangement uses TRBV9 and TRBJ2-1; D unresolved. Between the trimmed V and J ends, which lost 3 bases and 5 bases, there was a span of 3 bases. Per germline, CDR1 SGDLS and CDR2 YYNGEE. This CDR3 contains 11 residues. The CDR3 bases are TGTGCCAGCAGCGAGGACAATGAGCAGTTCTTC. Amino acid sequence: CASSEDNEQFF.

The chain uses TRBV30 and TRBJ1-2, with D perhaps matching TRBD1 (6 bases). This CDR3 spans 15 amino acids. Germline values: CDR1 GTSNPN, CDR2 SVGIG (reference sequence). V lost 2 bases, J lost 1 base, and 14 bases lay in between. CDR3 residues: CAWSFRGRSNYGYTF. CDR3 sequence (DNA): TGTGCCTGGAGTTTTCGGGGGCGAAGTAACTATGGCTACACCTTC.

The chain combines TRBV28 with TRBJ2-6, with 7 bases aligning to TRBD1. The V segment lost 3 bases and the J segment 1 base; nucleotides outside the gene matches: 0. The CDR3 consists of 15 residues. Germline CDR1 MDHEN, CDR2 SYDVKM. The CDR3 bases are TGTGCCAGCAGTTTCAGGGGGTCTGGGGCCAACGTCCTGACTTTC. Protein product: CASSFRGSGANVLTF.

The rearrangement uses TRBV18 and TRBJ2-7, with 9 positions matching TRBD1. The germline V gene has CDR1 KGHSH and CDR2 LQKENI. The CDR3 contains 14 residues. With V trimmed by 2 bases and J by 3 bases, 2 bases remained unmatched. The CDR3 DNA follows: TGTGCCAGCTCACCAGGGACAGGGAACTACGAGCAGTACTTC. Translation gives CASSPGTGNYEQYF.

This rearrangement joins TRBV7-2 to TRBJ1-6, with D tentatively TRBD1 (5 bases). Germline values: CDR1 SGHTA, CDR2 FQGNSA. The CDR3 consists of 14 residues. The V end lost 1 base, the J end lost 10 bases, and 11 bases lay between the germline ends. The DNA for the CDR3 is TGTGCCAGCAGCTTAGGAGGGGCTGCGTCACCCCTCCACTTT. Amino acids: CASSLGGAASPLHF.

V is TRBV4-3 and J is TRBJ1-2; D remains ambiguous. Germline CDR1 reads LGHNA; CDR2 reads YSLEER. V lost 0 bases to trimming and J lost 6 bases, with 8 bases between them. The CDR3 runs 13 residues. In nucleotides, the CDR3 is TGCGCCAGCAGCCAAGAAATCGAGCATGGCTACACCTTC. This translates into CASSQEIEHGYTF.

The chain uses TRBV29-1 and TRBJ2-7, with D perhaps given as TRBD1 or TRBD2 (5 bases each). Germline V gene data show CDR1 as SQVTM and CDR2 as ANQGSEA. This CDR3 spans 12 amino acids. Trimming took 7 bases from V and 3 from J, leaving 13 bases between them. CDR3 in amino acids: CSARDGYYEQYF. DNA of the CDR3: TGCAGCGCTAGGGACGGGTACTACGAGCAGTACTTC.

The chain couples TRBV29-1 to TRBJ2-3; 13 nucleotides agree with TRBD2. The CDR3 runs to 16 residues. CDR1 is SQVTM, CDR2 ANQGSEA, per germline. V lost 2 bases to trimming and J lost 6 bases; unmatched junction nucleotides: 8. In nucleotides, the CDR3 is TGCAGCGTTGAAAGGTTACTAGCGGGGGGGCGGGATACGCAGTATTTT. This codes for CSVERLLAGGRDTQYF.

V gene TRBV29-1 combines with J gene TRBJ2-1, with TRBD1 matching 7 bases. The CDR3 spans 13 residues. The ends lost 4 bases at V and 15 bases at J; junction bases unmatched: 15. The germline V gene encodes CDR1 SQVTM and CDR2 ANQGSEA. This chain's CDR3 is CSVVGQMTPLGFF. DNA of the CDR3: TGCAGCGTTGTGGGACAGATGACTCCCCTGGGGTTCTTC.

The chain has TRBV4-3 and TRBJ1-2; D not resolved. This CDR3 contains 14 residues. Trimming stripped 0 bases from V and 2 bases from J, with 7 bases between. CDR1 and CDR2 from the germline V gene are LGHNA and YSLEER. Written as DNA, the CDR3 is TGCGCCAGCAGCCAAGAGATCGCCAACTATGGCTACACCTTC. The encoded protein is CASSQEIANYGYTF.

The rearrangement links TRBV11-3 to TRBJ2-4; a possible D gene is TRBD2 (5 bases). The CDR3 spans 15 residues. Germline values: CDR1 SGHNT, CDR2 YENEEA. The germline V and J ends were trimmed by 4 bases and 8 bases, with 18 bases remaining between them. DNA for the CDR3: TGTGCCAGCAGCTCCTCACTAGTCCGAGGCGACATTCAGTACTTC. Translated, it gives CASSSSLVRGDIQYF.

The rearrangement links TRBV9 to TRBJ2-3; D not certain. The ends were cut back, 0 bases at V and 4 bases at J, with 6 bases in the middle. From germline, CDR1 is SGDLS and CDR2 YYNGEE. This CDR3 region has 13 residues. CDR3 sequence (DNA): TGTGCCAGCAGCGTAGCAACCGCAGATACGCAGTATTTT. Protein sequence: CASSVATADTQYF.

V is TRBV2 and J is TRBJ2-1; D is unresolved. Germline lookup yields CDR1 SNHLY and CDR2 FYNNEI. Trimming took off 6 bases at V and 4 bases at J, with 4 bases between the two ends. The CDR3 covers 11 residues. In nucleotides, the CDR3 is TGTGCCAGCAGGGGATACAATGAGCAGTTCTTC. Translating it yields CASRGYNEQFF.

The V gene is TRBV11-2, the J gene TRBJ2-2, with TRBD2 identical over 8 bases. V shed 2 bases, J shed 5 bases, and the junction held 16 bases outside the gene matches. Germline V CDR1 and CDR2: SGHAT, FQNNGV. The CDR3 has 19 residues. CDR3 in DNA: TGTGCCAGCAGCTTAAGTACAGCGGGGGATTCTTATTCGACCGGGGAGCTGTTTTTT. Its protein is CASSLSTAGDSYSTGELFF.

The genes are TRBV15 and TRBJ1-2; 7 bases are shared with TRBD1. The V and J ends lost 5 bases and 3 bases, in that order; junction bases with no gene match: 9. The CDR3 has 15 residues. Germline loops: CDR1 LNHNV, CDR2 YYDKDF (reference sequence). In DNA, the CDR3 is TGTGCCACCAGCTTCGGACAGGTATCTTACTATGGCTACACCTTC. This sequence encodes CATSFGQVSYYGYTF. The whole variable domain, filled in from reference TRBV15 and TRBJ1-2, reads DAMVIQNPRYQVTQFGKPVTLSCSQTLNHNVMYWYQQKSSQAPKLLFHYYDKDFNNEADTPDNFQSRRPNTSFCFLDIRSPGLGDTAMYLCATSFGQVSYYGYTFGSGTRLTVV.

The rearrangement links TRBV6-5 to TRBJ1-5; no reliable D call. V lost 6 bases to trimming and J lost 0 bases, with 9 bases between them. Germline CDR1 and CDR2: MNHEY and SVGAGI. The length of the CDR3 is 14 residues. The CDR3 DNA sequence: TGTGCCAGCAGCTGGACGAGTAGCAATCAGCCCCAGCATTTT. Protein: CASSWTSSNQPQHF.

CDR3 residues: CASSRSDRPTGANVLTF. The CDR3 bases are TGCGCCAGCAGCCGATCTGACCGGCCCACTGGGGCCAACGTCCTGACTTTC. The J gene is TRBJ2-6, the V gene TRBV5-1, with D unclear. The V end lost 4 bases, the J end lost 2 bases, and 16 bases lay between the germline ends. CDR1 SGHRS and CDR2 YFSETQ come from the germline V gene. This CDR3 has 17 residues. Variable domain in full (rest from reference TRBV5-1 and TRBJ2-6): KAGVTQTPRYLIKTRGQQVTLSCSPISGHRSVSWYQQTPGQGLQFLFEYFSETQRNKGNFPGRFSGRQFSNSRSEMNVSTLELGDSALYLCASSRSDRPTGANVLTFGAGSRLTVL.